Each of the 30 T cell receptor beta chains below was sequenced from the same sample in a study of cytomegalovirus exposure and HLA in healthy donors. PCR employed 60 Vbeta and 13 Jbeta primers. Assay used: immunoSEQ multiplex PCR; TCRdb lists only in-frame clones, some missing. Among 110,000 to 150,000 clones, 82% were seen once, and the ten largest hold 3% to 3.5%. The sequenced sample consisted of PBMCs. These receptors all come from a male donor in good health and CMV-seronegative.

The V gene is TRBV19, the J gene TRBJ1-2; D perhaps matches TRBD1 (6 bases). V lost 7 bases to trimming and J lost 4 bases, with 19 bases between them. The CDR3 is 15 amino acids. The V gene's germline CDR1 is LNHDA and CDR2 SQIVND (reference sequence). CDR3 region: CASTSSGGLLYGYTF. The CDR3, as DNA: TGTGCCAGTACTTCCTCGGGGGGCCTGCTCTATGGCTACACCTTC.

The chain recombines TRBV11-3 with TRBJ2-2, with 9 positions matching TRBD1. The junction had 5 bases not matched to a gene; V was cut back by 5 bases and J by 1 base. The CDR3 extends over 16 amino acids. Germline assignment: CDR1 SGHNT and CDR2 YENEEA. CDR3 sequence: CASSPWTGVNTGELFF. In nucleotides, the CDR3 is TGTGCCAGCAGCCCCTGGACAGGGGTGAACACCGGGGAGCTGTTTTTT.

The CDR3 DNA sequence: TGTGCCAGCAGTGACCCCTGGGGCTATAGCAATCAGCCCCAGCATTTT. Amino acid sequence: CASSDPWGYSNQPQHF. The V and J genes are TRBV6-1 and TRBJ1-5; weak D call: TRBD1 (5 bases). CDR3 length: 16 residues. V was cut by 3 bases and J by 0 bases, with 12 bases left in between. Germline V gene lookup returns CDR1 MNHNS and CDR2 SASEGT.

The gene calls are TRBV11-1 and TRBJ2-7; 7 bases match TRBD2. The germline CDR1 and CDR2 sequences are SGHAT and FQDESV (reference sequence). V shed 5 bases and J 5 bases; nucleotides not matched to a gene: 18. This CDR3 has 17 amino acids. In DNA form, the CDR3 reads TGTGCCAGCAGCACAAGAGAAGCGGGATCTTCCCTCCACGAGCAGTACTTC. This translates into CASSTREAGSSLHEQYF.

This CDR3 is CASSISTGLSSYNEQFF. The CDR3 DNA reads TGTGCCAGCAGTATTTCGACCGGACTGAGCTCCTACAATGAGCAGTTCTTC. The rearrangement links TRBV27 to TRBJ2-1; TRBD2 might be the D (5 bases). CDR1 is MNHEY and CDR2 is SMNVEV in the germline V gene (reference sequence). The V end was cut by 5 bases, the J end by 0 bases, with 17 bases between. The CDR3 has 17 residues.

This clone is a singleton in its sample. The rearrangement uses TRBV7-9 and TRBJ1-5; D may be TRBD1 (5 bases). The CDR3 length is 15 residues. The germline CDR1 and CDR2 sequences are SEHNR and FQNEAQ (reference sequence). Between the trimmed V and J ends, which lost 5 bases and 6 bases, there was a span of 17 bases. CDR3 residues: CASSPDNSPSQPQHF. DNA for the CDR3: TGTGCCAGCAGCCCGGACAACTCCCCCAGTCAGCCCCAGCATTTT.

About this clone: One end of the junction varies from germline; a read error may be responsible. The chain uses TRBV28 and TRBJ1-6; 11 positions agree with TRBD1. The germline gives CDR1 MDHEN, CDR2 SYDVKM. The CDR3 extends over 20 amino acids. The CDR3 reads CASSLYTPRTGGTSNTPLHF. CDR3 sequence (DNA): TGTGCCAGCAGTTTGTACACCCCCAGGACAGGGGGCACCTCTAATACACCCCTCCACTTT.

This clone was observed once. Other nucleotide sequences in the sample specify the same CDR3. The chain has TRBV14 and TRBJ2-7; 11 bases match TRBD2. V dropped 3 bases and J dropped 6; count of bases not matched to a gene: 13. The CDR3 covers 17 residues. From germline, CDR1 is SGHDN and CDR2 FVKESK. In DNA, the CDR3 is TGTGCCAGCAGCCAGGCAAGATTAGCGGGAGGGCCAGGCGAGCAGTACTTC. Protein sequence: CASSQARLAGGPGEQYF.

The rearrangement joins TRBV29-1 to TRBJ2-5; TRBD1 matches 7 bases. The DNA end is more similar to TRBJ2-7, so the J call may be wrong. Germline CDR1 is SQVTM and CDR2 is ANQGSEA. The CDR3 spans 13 residues. The CDR3 nucleotides read TGCAGCGTGCAGGACAGGTTTTTGGGCGAGCAGTACTTC. Translating it yields CSVQDRFLGEQYF.

V usage is TRBV7-9 and J usage is TRBJ2-7; maybe TRBD2 (7 bases). Germline lookup yields CDR1 SEHNR and CDR2 FQNEAQ (reference sequence). V lost 2 bases and J lost 0, with 14 bases in between. The CDR3 has 16 residues. The CDR3 DNA reads as TGTGCCAGCAGCTTATTAGGGGGGGCGAGCTCCTACGAGCAGTACTTC. It translates to CASSLLGGASSYEQYF.

The chain joins TRBV5-1 to TRBJ2-3, with 9 bases fitting TRBD1. Germline assignment: CDR1 SGHRS and CDR2 YFSETQ. This CDR3 contains 16 residues. V trimming: 1 base; J trimming: 4 bases; junction bases outside the gene matches: 7. The CDR3 region has the DNA TGCGCCAGCAGCTTGTCCGGGACAGGGCGACCAGATACGCAGTATTTT. Residues: CASSLSGTGRPDTQYF.

The chain recombines TRBV7-8 with TRBJ2-3, with 7 bases identical to TRBD2. Trimming took 1 base from V and 2 from J; bases not matched to a gene: 9. CDR3 length equals 17 residues. Germline V gene sequence: CDR1 SGHVS, CDR2 FQNEAQ. CDR3 sequence reads: CASSLVVAGATTDTQYF. The CDR3 DNA is TGTGCCAGCAGCTTAGTGGTTGCGGGAGCGACCACAGATACGCAGTATTTT.

The J gene is TRBJ2-2, the V gene TRBV27; weak D call: TRBD2 (5 bases). The CDR3 has 14 amino acids. Trimming removed 6 bases from V and 2 bases from J, with 10 bases in between. Germline lookup yields CDR1 MNHEY and CDR2 SMNVEV (reference sequence). DNA of the CDR3: TGTGCCAGCAGAGGACGGGGAAACACCGGGGAGCTGTTTTTT. Its protein product is CASRGRGNTGELFF.

J is TRBJ2-7 and V is TRBV9; 16 bases agree with TRBD2. Trimming removed 3 bases from V and 4 bases from J; junction bases left unmatched: 1. Per germline, CDR1 SGDLS and CDR2 YYNGEE. The CDR3 extends over 15 amino acids. The DNA for the CDR3 is TGTGCCAGCAGCGGGGGACTAGCGGGGGGGTACGAGCAGTACTTC. Amino acid sequence: CASSGGLAGGYEQYF.

This sequence joins TRBV19 and TRBJ2-7, with TRBD2 matching 8 bases. J gave up 1 base and V 7 bases, and 15 bases lay outside the gene matches. CDR3 length: 17 amino acids. CDR1 and CDR2 (germline): LNHDA, SQIVND (reference sequence). The CDR3 loop reads CASIPGGEYAQSYEQYF. As DNA, the CDR3 is TGTGCCAGTATTCCGGGGGGGGAGTATGCTCAGTCCTACGAGCAGTACTTC.

The genes are TRBV10-3 and TRBJ2-3, with TRBD2 identical over 12 bases. Germline CDR1 ENHRY, CDR2 SYGVKD. The CDR3 extends over 17 amino acids. V gave up 3 bases and J gave up 4 bases; unmatched junction bases: 8. The CDR3: CAISDRLAGEASDTQYF. The CDR3 region has the DNA TGTGCCATCAGTGACCGACTAGCGGGAGAAGCATCAGATACGCAGTATTTT.

The chain combines TRBV29-1 with TRBJ1-2; 8 bases align to TRBD1. This CDR3 contains 13 residues. From germline, CDR1 is SQVTM and CDR2 ANQGSEA. Trimming at V came to 3 bases and at J to 6 bases, leaving 6 bases not matched to a gene. CDR3 sequence (DNA): TGCAGCGTTGACATGGCAGGGGGCGATGGCTACACCTTC. Its protein product is CSVDMAGGDGYTF.

The chain couples TRBV6-1 to TRBJ1-6; D gene unclear. Per the germline V gene, CDR1 is MNHNS and CDR2 is SASEGT. The CDR3 extends over 13 amino acids. V lost 4 bases and J lost 12, with 13 bases in between. The CDR3 DNA follows: TGTGCCAGCAGTGTTCAGGAAGTGGGACCCCTCCACTTT. Protein product: CASSVQEVGPLHF.

V gene TRBV5-8 combines with J gene TRBJ1-4; D is possibly TRBD1 (5 bases). Germline loops: CDR1 SGHTS, CDR2 YDEGEE. The CDR3 is 15 amino acids. Trimming took off 0 bases at V and 3 bases at J, with 9 bases between the two ends. The CDR3 DNA reads TGTGCCAGCAGCTTGGTCCCAGGGTCTAATGAAAAACTGTTTTTT. Translating it yields CASSLVPGSNEKLFF.

The chain has TRBV5-1 and TRBJ1-2; 9 bases align to TRBD1. CDR3 size: 16 residues. Germline CDR1 reads SGHRS; CDR2 reads YFSETQ. V lost 4 bases and J lost 3; bases outside the gene matches: 10. The CDR3 reads CASSPGTGRRDYGYTF. The CDR3 nucleotides read TGCGCCAGCAGCCCGGGGACAGGGCGGCGCGACTATGGCTACACCTTC.

The V and J genes are TRBV13 and TRBJ1-5; tentatively, D is TRBD1 (6 bases). The CDR3 has 15 amino acids. From germline, CDR1 is PRHDT and CDR2 FYEKMQ (reference sequence). The V gene lost 2 bases and the J gene lost 0 bases, with 8 bases spanning the gap. The CDR3 sequence is CASSLRGYSNQPQHF. Written as DNA, the CDR3 is TGTGCCAGCAGCTTAAGGGGGTATAGCAATCAGCCCCAGCATTTT.

V usage is TRBV27 and J usage is TRBJ2-2; D remains ambiguous. CDR3 length equals 14 residues. Trimming removed 2 bases at V and 2 bases at J, with 6 bases between. Germline CDR1 is MNHEY and CDR2 is SMNVEV (reference sequence). CDR3 coding DNA: TGTGCCAGCAGTTTAGGGCAAAACACCGGGGAGCTGTTTTTT. Protein: CASSLGQNTGELFF.

The V gene is TRBV5-1, the J gene TRBJ2-5; a possible D gene is TRBD2 (7 bases). Trimming removed 0 bases from V and 3 bases from J, with 18 bases in between. This CDR3 contains 17 residues. Germline V gene lookup returns CDR1 SGHRS and CDR2 YFSETQ. CDR3 DNA sequence: TGCGCCAGCAGCTTGGTAGGTGGGGGGGCCACAGAAGAGACCCAGTACTTC. The encoded protein is CASSLVGGGATEETQYF. The full variable domain, in which reference TRBV5-1 and TRBJ2-5 provide the parts outside the CDR3, is KAGVTQTPRYLIKTRGQQVTLSCSPISGHRSVSWYQQTPGQGLQFLFEYFSETQRNKGNFPGRFSGRQFSNSRSEMNVSTLELGDSALYLCASSLVGGGATEETQYFGPGTRLLVL.

The J gene is TRBJ2-7, the V gene TRBV19, with 9 positions matching TRBD1. Losses at the gene ends were 4 bases for V and 2 bases for J; bases not matched to a gene: 15. CDR1 is LNHDA, CDR2 SQIVND, per germline (reference sequence). The CDR3 is 18 amino acids. Here the CDR3 DNA reads TGTGCCAGTAGTAAAACACTCGCCGGGACAGGGAAAACCTACGAGCAGTACTTC. This encodes CASSKTLAGTGKTYEQYF.

Concerning this clone itself: One end of the junction varies from germline; a read error may be responsible. The rearrangement joins TRBV7-9 to TRBJ1-1; 9 nucleotides line up with TRBD1. Germline V gives CDR1 SEHNR, CDR2 FQNEAQ (reference sequence). CDR3 length: 15 amino acids. The CDR3, as DNA: TGTTCCAGCAGCCTATACAGGGGGCGAGGAACTGAAGCTTTCTTT. Protein: CSSSLYRGRGTEAFF.

V gene TRBV7-3 combines with J gene TRBJ2-1; 7 bases are a match to TRBD2. This CDR3 has 15 residues. Germline V lookup: CDR1 SGHTA, CDR2 FQGTGA. V trimming: 4 bases; J trimming: 5 bases; junction bases outside the gene matches: 8. As DNA, the CDR3 is TGTGCCAGCAGCTGGGGGGGGACTCCCAACAATGAGCAGTTCTTC. Its protein product is CASSWGGTPNNEQFF.

The chain combines TRBV10-3 with TRBJ1-2, with D tentatively TRBD1 (5 bases). Looked up from germline, CDR1 is ENHRY and CDR2 is SYGVKD. V lost 7 bases and J lost 8, with 23 bases in between. The CDR3 is 15 residues long. CDR3: CAITELRTTRQGYTF. The DNA of the CDR3 is TGTGCCATCACCGAACTCAGGACAACAAGACAGGGCTACACCTTC.

The V call is TRBV27, the J call TRBJ1-1; the match to TRBD1 covers 7 bases. Germline-derived CDR1 and CDR2 are MNHEY and SMNVEV (reference sequence). The CDR3 consists of 17 residues. V trimming: 5 bases; J trimming: 0 bases; junction bases outside the gene matches: 12. The CDR3 loop is CASSPNPTGMLNTEAFF. In DNA, the CDR3 is TGTGCCAGCAGTCCAAACCCGACAGGGATGTTGAACACTGAAGCTTTCTTT.

J is TRBJ2-1 and V is TRBV6-1; TRBD2 aligns across 7 bases. The CDR3 spans 14 residues. The germline V gene encodes CDR1 MNHNS and CDR2 SASEGT. V lost 7 bases to trimming and J lost 5 bases; unmatched junction nucleotides: 8. CDR3 nucleotide sequence: TGTGCCAGCATTCACGGGACTATTAACAATGAGCAGTTCTTC. It is translated as CASIHGTINNEQFF.

The V gene is TRBV7-2, the J gene TRBJ2-3; TRBD2 matches at 8 bases. In germline, CDR1 is SGHTA, CDR2 FQGNSA. The CDR3 is made up of 19 amino acids. After removal of 2 bases from V and 0 bases from J, the junction contained 13 bases not matched to a gene. In DNA form, the CDR3 reads TGTGCCAGCAGCTTAACCCAGGGTTTGAGCGGGAGAAGCACAGATACGCAGTATTTT. Encoded protein: CASSLTQGLSGRSTDTQYF.